A single sample is the source of the 29 T cell receptor beta chains below, sequenced in a study of T-cell reconstitution after alpha-beta-depleted transplantation in children. Unique molecular identifiers were used to barcode this TCRbeta library. A single record per CDR3 protein comes from TCRdb applying MiXCR to the PCR reads. The data hold under 850,000 distinct CDR3 sequences, with about an eighth observed a single time. Sequences were derived from PBMCs, sampled before TCRalphabeta/CD19-depleted stem cell transplant. The receptors derive from a girl aged 2-10 years with congenital amegakaryocytic thrombocytopenia, due to receive a stem cell transplant.

The table lists this clonotype with many counts. The chain uses TRBV20-1 and TRBJ2-2, with 10 bases fitting TRBD2. The V gene end was trimmed by 1 base and the J gene end by 4 bases; junction bases not matched to a gene: 3. The length of the CDR3 is 15 residues. Looked up from germline, CDR1 is DFQATT and CDR2 is SNEGSKA (reference sequence). The CDR3 here is CSARVSGRTTGELFF. CDR3 coding DNA: TGCAGTGCTAGAGTTAGCGGGAGGACCACCGGGGAGCTGTTTTTT.

In its sample, this clonotype was seen many times. The chain joins TRBV12-3 or TRBV12-4 to TRBJ1-5; D remains unclear. The CDR3 totals 15 residues. V dropped 5 bases and J dropped 4 bases, with 15 bases sitting between them. CDR3 nucleotide sequence: TGTGCCAGCAGTATAGGTGGTATGGGGAATCAGCCCCAGCATTTT. Translation: CASSIGGMGNQPQHF.

Points on this clonotype: Here the CDR3 omits its conserved ending phenylalanine or tryptophan, so a read error is the likely source. The V call is TRBV12-3 or TRBV12-4, the J call TRBJ2-7, with 11 bases that match TRBD1. Germline trimming cut 4 bases from V and 0 bases from J; bases unmatched to any gene: 2. The CDR3 covers 15 residues. In DNA, the CDR3 is TGTGCCAGCAGTTCGGGACAGGGGGGCTCCTACGAGCAGTACTTG. Encoded protein: CASSSGQGGSYEQYL.

The rearrangement links TRBV7-6 to TRBJ2-7; TRBD1 matches 10 bases. V shed 6 bases, J shed 0 bases, and the junction held 5 bases outside the gene matches. The CDR3 is 15 amino acids. The V gene's germline CDR1 is SGHVS and CDR2 FNYEAQ. Here the CDR3 reads CASSSGTGASYEQYF. The CDR3 nucleotides are TGTGCCAGCAGTTCCGGGACAGGGGCCTCCTACGAGCAGTACTTC.

Note on this clonotype: A much larger clone is a single base away; this may be a read error. V and J are TRBV5-6 and TRBJ2-1; D is ambiguous. Germline V CDR1 and CDR2: SGHDT, YYEEEE. The CDR3 is 15 amino acids. The ends were cut back, 2 bases at V and 1 base at J, with 10 bases in the middle. CDR3 nucleotides: TGTGCCAGCAGCTTCCCTAACGGGTCCTACAATGAGCAGTTCTTC. Translated: CASSFPNGSYNEQFF. The entire variable domain, with the rest obtained from reference TRBV5-6 and TRBJ2-1, is as follows: DAGVTQSPTHLIKTRGQQVTLRCSPKSGHDTVSWYQQALGQGPQFIFQYYEEEERQRGNFPDRFSGHQFPNYSSELNVNALLLGDSALYLCASSFPNGSYNEQFFGPGTRLTVL.

This chain connects TRBV11-2 to TRBJ2-1, with 16 bases aligning to TRBD2. Germline lookup yields CDR1 SGHAT and CDR2 FQNNGV. V was pared by 2 bases and J by 9 bases, with 13 bases of the junction left unmatched. This CDR3 is 19 amino acids long. The CDR3 region is CASSLRIPGTSGRGVEQFF. The CDR3 region has the DNA TGTGCCAGCAGCTTACGGATCCCCGGGACTAGCGGGAGGGGGGTTGAGCAGTTCTTC.

This clonotype was seen a handful of times. V gene TRBV18 combines with J gene TRBJ2-3; a possible D gene is TRBD2 (5 bases). The CDR3 consists of 16 residues. Trimming left V 1 base short and J 0 bases short, with 11 bases between. CDR1 is KGHSH, CDR2 LQKENI, per germline. In DNA, the CDR3 is TGTGCCAGCTCACCACTTTCGGGGTATAGCACAGATACGCAGTATTTT. It translates to CASSPLSGYSTDTQYF.

This clonotype was seen many times. The CDR3 here is CASSSGTVNEQFF. In DNA form, the CDR3 reads TGCGCCAGCAGCTCAGGGACAGTCAATGAGCAGTTCTTC. The chain recombines TRBV5-1 with TRBJ2-1; 7 bases line up with TRBD1. V gave up 3 bases and J gave up 6 bases; unmatched junction bases: 3. CDR3 length: 13 amino acids. CDR1 and CDR2 (germline): SGHRS, YFSETQ.

This clonotype has more than one count but fewer than ten. This chain links TRBV5-1 with TRBJ2-1, with TRBD2 as a possible D gene (5 bases). The V end lost 1 base, the J end lost 8 bases, and 10 bases lay between the germline ends. Germline V CDR1 and CDR2: SGHRS, YFSETQ. The CDR3 runs to 13 residues. The CDR3 coding sequence is TGCGCCAGCAGCTTGTTCAACGGGGATGAGCAGTTCTTC. Translated: CASSLFNGDEQFF. The full variable domain, rest sourced from reference TRBV5-1 and TRBJ2-1, is KAGVTQTPRYLIKTRGQQVTLSCSPISGHRSVSWYQQTPGQGLQFLFEYFSETQRNKGNFPGRFSGRQFSNSRSEMNVSTLELGDSALYLCASSLFNGDEQFFGPGTRLTVL.

The sample holds many counts of this clonotype. The CDR3 DNA reads as TGTGCTAGGGAAGACTTGGGGAATGAGCAGTTCTTC. Amino acids: CAREDLGNEQFF. The V call is TRBV30, the J call TRBJ2-1; no clear D gene. The CDR3 has 12 residues. Germline V gene lookup returns CDR1 GTSNPN and CDR2 SVGIG (reference sequence).

The table lists this clonotype with many counts. This rearrangement joins TRBV5-6 to TRBJ2-1; a weak D match, TRBD2 (6 bases). The CDR3 totals 12 residues. Germline V lookup: CDR1 SGHDT, CDR2 YYEEEE. V was trimmed by 3 bases and J by 10 bases, leaving 11 bases between them. The CDR3 spells CASSSDSGEQFF. In nucleotides, the CDR3 is TGTGCCAGCAGCTCCGATAGCGGAGAGCAGTTCTTC.

This clonotype was counted at least ten times. The chain couples TRBV5-5 to TRBJ2-1, with a tentative D call TRBD2 (5 bases). The CDR3 totals 14 residues. From germline, CDR1 is SGHKS and CDR2 YYEKEE (reference sequence). V shed 0 bases and J shed 4 bases, with 8 bases lying between them. CDR3 nucleotide sequence: TGTGCCAGCAGCTTGGCCCTAGCTTACAATGAGCAGTTCTTC. Its translation is CASSLALAYNEQFF. Drawing the rest from reference TRBV5-5 and TRBJ2-1, the complete variable domain is DAGVTQSPTHLIKTRGQQVTLRCSPISGHKSVSWYQQVLGQGPQFIFQYYEKEERGRGNFPDRFSARQFPNYSSELNVNALLLGDSALYLCASSLALAYNEQFFGPGTRLTVL.

J is TRBJ2-1 and V is TRBV29-1; tentatively, D is TRBD1 (6 bases). This CDR3 spans 13 amino acids. CDR1 SQVTM and CDR2 ANQGSEA come from the germline V gene. The V end was cut by 6 bases, the J end by 10 bases, with 19 bases between. The CDR3 loop reads CSVQGRLTGEQFF. The CDR3 DNA sequence: TGCAGCGTCCAGGGCAGGTTAACAGGGGAGCAGTTCTTC.

This clonotype was seen repeatedly, ten times or more. The rearrangement joins TRBV10-3 to TRBJ2-5; 7 bases are shared with TRBD2. The CDR3 sequence is 16 residues long. V lost 4 bases and J lost 4; bases outside the gene matches: 12. Germline loops: CDR1 ENHRY, CDR2 SYGVKD. The CDR3 DNA follows: TGTGCCATCAGTGGAGCTTATGCGGGAGTCGTAGAGACCCAGTACTTC. Encoded protein: CAISGAYAGVVETQYF.

There are many counts of this clonotype. CDR3 in DNA: TGCAGTGCTAGACAGGGTACTAACTATGGCTACACCTTC. This codes for CSARQGTNYGYTF. The rearrangement links TRBV20-1 to TRBJ1-2; perhaps TRBD1 as D (5 bases). The germline gives CDR1 DFQATT, CDR2 SNEGSKA (reference sequence). This CDR3 is 13 amino acids long. Trimming shortened V by 2 bases and J by 0 bases, and 7 bases separated the two germline ends.

This clonotype was observed a handful of times. V is TRBV12-3 or TRBV12-4 and J is TRBJ1-4; no definite D call. V was cut by 3 bases and J by 3 bases, with 14 bases left in between. The CDR3 contains 16 residues. CDR3 amino acids: CASSFEGSMANEKLFF. CDR3 in DNA: TGTGCCAGCAGTTTCGAGGGTTCGATGGCTAATGAAAAACTGTTTTTT.

This clonotype was seen repeatedly, ten times or more. This sequence joins TRBV20-1 and TRBJ2-7, with a possible D match to TRBD2 (5 bases). Germline CDR1 DFQATT, CDR2 SNEGSKA (reference sequence). This CDR3 has 14 residues. Trimming took off 6 bases at V and 0 bases at J, with 15 bases between the two ends. The CDR3 loop reads CSANSEMSSYEQYF. The CDR3 bases are TGCAGTGCCAATAGCGAGATGAGCTCCTACGAGCAGTACTTC.

V usage is TRBV20-1 and J usage is TRBJ1-4; 7 bases align to TRBD1. CDR1 is DFQATT and CDR2 is SNEGSKA in the germline V gene (reference sequence). The junction had 13 bases not matched to a gene; V was cut back by 6 bases and J by 12 bases. This CDR3 has 13 residues. CDR3 nucleotide sequence: TGCAGTGCCCCGGGACAGCCAAGACCCGAACTGTTTTTT. This encodes CSAPGQPRPELFF.

The chain has TRBV11-2 and TRBJ2-1; D not certain. The CDR3 consists of 16 residues. Germline-derived CDR1 and CDR2 are SGHAT and FQNNGV. Trimming shortened V by 2 bases and J by 1 base, and 12 bases separated the two germline ends. CDR3 sequence reads: CASSLSSPRSYNEQFF. The CDR3 DNA is TGTGCCAGCAGCTTATCCTCCCCCCGTTCCTACAATGAGCAGTTCTTC.

A note on this clonotype: This clone may be a read error of a much larger clone one base away. The chain is built from TRBV10-2 and TRBJ2-7; 7 bases fit TRBD1. Per the germline V gene, CDR1 is WSHSY and CDR2 is SAAADI. The CDR3 is 13 residues long. CDR3 DNA: TGCGCCAGCAGGACGACAGGGTACTACAAGCAGTACTTC. This gives the protein CASRTTGYYKQYF.

The chain couples TRBV12-3 or TRBV12-4 to TRBJ2-5, with TRBD2 as a possible D gene (6 bases). CDR3 length: 14 residues. The germline V and J ends were trimmed by 5 bases and 3 bases, with 13 bases remaining between them. CDR3 in amino acids: CASSRPGLEETQYF. In nucleotides, the CDR3 is TGTGCCAGCAGTCGACCGGGACTGGAAGAGACCCAGTACTTC.

This clonotype has at least ten counts. The J gene is TRBJ2-1, the V gene TRBV5-6; no clear D. The V end lost 1 base, the J end lost 10 bases, and 6 bases lay between the germline ends. The CDR3 has 11 residues. Germline loops: CDR1 SGHDT, CDR2 YYEEEE. CDR3 coding DNA: TGTGCCAGCAGCTTGCCAGCCGAGCAGTTCTTC. As protein: CASSLPAEQFF. Full variable domain (missing parts from reference TRBV5-6 and TRBJ2-1): DAGVTQSPTHLIKTRGQQVTLRCSPKSGHDTVSWYQQALGQGPQFIFQYYEEEERQRGNFPDRFSGHQFPNYSSELNVNALLLGDSALYLCASSLPAEQFFGPGTRLTVL.

J is TRBJ2-5 and V is TRBV7-8; TRBD1 matches at 9 bases. V was clipped by 1 base and J by 3 bases; unmatched bases: 3. Germline CDR1 reads SGHVS; CDR2 reads FQNEAQ. The CDR3 spans 15 residues. The CDR3 DNA reads as TGTGCCAGCAGCTTAGACCGGGACAGGGAAGAGACCCAGTACTTC. It yields the protein CASSLDRDREETQYF.

The table lists this clonotype with many counts. The chain links TRBV7-8 to TRBJ2-3, with D perhaps being TRBD1 or TRBD2 (5 bases each). The CDR3 contains 18 residues. Trimming shortened V by 3 bases and J by 6 bases, and 25 bases separated the two germline ends. CDR1 and CDR2 from the germline V gene are SGHVS and FQNEAQ. CDR3 coding DNA: TGTGCCAGCAGCTTTAGGGACCCCTCTTCACTTCGGTCTGATACGCAGTATTTT. Translation gives CASSFRDPSSLRSDTQYF.

This clonotype occurred many times. This chain connects TRBV10-3 to TRBJ1-6; D is ambiguous. Per germline, CDR1 ENHRY and CDR2 SYGVKD. V dropped 10 bases and J dropped 6 bases, with 10 bases sitting between them. This CDR3 is 12 amino acids long. The CDR3 coding sequence is TGTGCCAGCGGAAGTATTAATTCACCCCTCCACTTT. Amino acid sequence: CASGSINSPLHF.

In the case of this clonotype: Since no conserved phenylalanine or tryptophan closes the CDR3, a read error is the likely cause. This chain uses TRBV5-1 with TRBJ2-7; TRBD1 is a possible D gene (6 bases). There are 13 residues in the CDR3. The V gene's germline CDR1 is SGHRS and CDR2 YFSETQ. The V and J ends lost 5 bases and 3 bases respectively, with 12 bases between them. The CDR3 DNA is TGCGCCAGCAGGGACAGCACCTTCTACGAGCAGTACTAC. Encoded protein: CASRDSTFYEQYY.

As DNA, the CDR3 is TGTGCCAGCAGCCAGGAACCAGGGGGGGGATCCTACGAGCAGTACTTC. It encodes CASSQEPGGGSYEQYF. The gene calls are TRBV3-1 and TRBJ2-7; D assignment may be TRBD1 or TRBD2 (7 bases each). The CDR3 has 16 amino acids. Trimming stripped 3 bases from V and 1 base from J, with 16 bases between. Germline V gives CDR1 LGHDT, CDR2 YNNKEL (reference sequence).

This chain joins TRBV10-3 and TRBJ2-7; D is unclear. The ends were cut back, 0 bases at V and 2 bases at J, with 8 bases in the middle. Germline values: CDR1 ENHRY, CDR2 SYGVKD. The CDR3 totals 14 residues. CDR3 DNA: TGTGCCATCAGTGAGTCAACTAAAGCCTACGAGCAGTACTTC. Its translation: CAISESTKAYEQYF.

The sample holds many counts of this clonotype. This sequence joins TRBV10-3 and TRBJ1-2; perhaps TRBD1 as D (5 bases). V shed 2 bases and J shed 3 bases, with 10 bases lying between them. The CDR3 extends over 14 amino acids. Looked up from germline, CDR1 is ENHRY and CDR2 is SYGVKD. As DNA, the CDR3 is TGTGCCATCAGTGAGCAGGGTAGGGACTATGGCTACACCTTC. Translated: CAISEQGRDYGYTF.